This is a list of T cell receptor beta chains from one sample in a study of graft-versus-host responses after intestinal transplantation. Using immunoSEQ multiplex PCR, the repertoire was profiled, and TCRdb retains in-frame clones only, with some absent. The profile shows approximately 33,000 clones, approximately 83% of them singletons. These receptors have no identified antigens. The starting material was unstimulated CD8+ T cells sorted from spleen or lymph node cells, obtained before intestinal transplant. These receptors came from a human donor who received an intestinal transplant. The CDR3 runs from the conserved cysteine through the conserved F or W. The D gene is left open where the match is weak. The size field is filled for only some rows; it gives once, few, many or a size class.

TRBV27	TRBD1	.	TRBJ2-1	CASSLRGLGSYNEQFF	TGTGCCAGCAGTTTGAGGGGGCTTGGCTCCTACAATGAGCAGTTCTTC
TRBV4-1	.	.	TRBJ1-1	CASSREGLRTEAFF	TGCGCCAGCAGCCGGGAGGGGCTTAGGACTGAAGCTTTCTTT
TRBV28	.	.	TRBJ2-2	CAARPAENTGELFF	TGTGCCGCCCGTCCAGCGGAAAACACCGGGGAGCTGTTTTTT
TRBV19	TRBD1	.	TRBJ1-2	CASSILRGRDIGYTF	TGTGCCAGTAGTATCCTCAGGGGGCGCGATATTGGCTACACCTTC
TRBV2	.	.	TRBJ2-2	CASSTGLPNTGELFF	TGTGCCAGCAGCACTGGACTGCCGAACACCGGGGAGCTGTTTTTT
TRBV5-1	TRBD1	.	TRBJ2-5	CASSPRDRGQETQYF	TGCGCCAGCAGCCCCCGGGACAGGGGGCAGGAGACCCAGTACTTC
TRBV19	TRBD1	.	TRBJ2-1	CASSPTGYNEQFF	TGTGCCAGTAGCCCGACAGGGTACAATGAGCAGTTCTTC
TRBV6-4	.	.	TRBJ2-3	CASSDSAGSTDTQYF	TGTGCCAGCAGTGACTCCGCGGGGAGTACAGATACGCAGTATTTT
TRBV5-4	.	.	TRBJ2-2	CASSRGTGELFF	TGTGCCAGCAGCCGGGGCACCGGGGAGCTGTTTTTT
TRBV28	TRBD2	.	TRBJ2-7	CASSLGLASYEQYF	TGTGCCAGCAGTTTAGGACTAGCCTCCTACGAGCAGTACTTC
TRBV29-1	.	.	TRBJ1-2	CSVEAGVSSNYGYTF	TGCAGCGTTGAAGCGGGGGTCAGTTCTAACTATGGCTACACCTTC
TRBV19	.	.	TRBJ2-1	CASTLVGRSYNEQFF	TGTGCCAGTACCCTTGTGGGGAGATCCTACAATGAGCAGTTCTTC
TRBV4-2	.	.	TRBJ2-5	CASSQDSRGNQETQYF	TGTGCCAGCAGCCAAGATAGTAGGGGTAACCAAGAGACCCAGTACTTC
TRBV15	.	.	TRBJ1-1	CATSARSPGDTEAFF	TGTGCCACCAGCGCCCGCTCGCCGGGTGACACTGAAGCTTTCTTT
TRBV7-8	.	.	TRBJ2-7	CASSLGTSNEQYF	TGTGCCAGCAGCTTAGGGACTTCTAACGAGCAGTACTTC
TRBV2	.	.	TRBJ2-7	CASLGLITYEQYF	TGTGCCAGCTTAGGACTGATAACCTACGAGCAGTACTTC
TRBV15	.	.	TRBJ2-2	CATSPYRGAGTGELFF	TGTGCCACCAGCCCGTATCGGGGGGCGGGCACCGGGGAGCTGTTTTTT
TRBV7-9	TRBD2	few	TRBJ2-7	CASSRPGLAGAGYEQYF	TGTGCCAGCAGCCGCCCGGGACTAGCGGGAGCTGGGTACGAGCAGTACTTC
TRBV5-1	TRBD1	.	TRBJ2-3	CASSRRTGKLSTDTQYF	TGCGCCAGCAGCCGCCGGACAGGGAAATTGAGCACAGATACGCAGTATTTT
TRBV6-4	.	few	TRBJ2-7	CASRSSYEQYF	TGTGCCAGCAGGAGCTCCTACGAGCAGTACTTC
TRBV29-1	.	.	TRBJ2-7	CSVEEMAGSSYEQYF	TGCAGCGTTGAAGAAATGGCAGGGTCGTCCTACGAGCAGTACTTC
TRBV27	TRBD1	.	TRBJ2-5	CASKDNRGSQETQYF	TGTGCCAGCAAGGACAACAGGGGCAGCCAAGAGACCCAGTACTTC
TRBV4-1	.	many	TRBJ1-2	CASSQDLSESYGYTF	TGCGCCAGCAGCCAAGATCTTTCCGAGAGCTATGGCTACACCTTC
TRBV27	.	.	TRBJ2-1	CASRAGTSYNEQFF	TGTGCCAGCCGTGCGGGCACGTCCTACAATGAGCAGTTCTTC
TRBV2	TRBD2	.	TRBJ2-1	CARTGGNEQFF	TGTGCCCGAACGGGGGGAAATGAGCAGTTCTTC
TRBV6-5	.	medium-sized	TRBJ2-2	CASSYSLQTSGELFF	TGTGCCAGCAGTTACTCTTTACAGACCTCCGGGGAGCTGTTTTTT
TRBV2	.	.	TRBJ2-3	CASSARHTDTQYF	TGTGCCAGCAGTGCCCGACACACAGATACGCAGTATTTT
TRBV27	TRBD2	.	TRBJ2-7	CASSLWREHEQYF	TGTGCCAGCAGTTTATGGCGGGAGCACGAGCAGTACTTC